This T cell receptor beta chain was identified during a study of T cell responses to AZD1222 COVID-19 vaccine. Whole-study results and caveats: Sampling that yielded the repertoires occurred only after the peak T cell response. A mostly white British donor set with more females was recruited, and clonal diversity was possibly underestimated. Receipt of two AZD1222 doses was followed by a rise in Spike-specific TCR breadth and depth.

With respect to this clone: Antigen: not known.

The protocol was immunoSEQ multiplex PCR, while the TCRdb copy is restricted to in-frame clones and leaves out a portion. This repertoire shows under 100,000 clones, about 92% found once; its top ten account for roughly 5.2%. The clonotype comes from an adult who received the AZD1222 COVID-19 vaccine. Sequencing was performed on peripheral blood, taken 28 days after the second AZD1222 dose.

CDR3 sequence (DNA): TGCGCCAGCAGCTTGGGGACAGACAGGATTTATGGCTACACCTTC. Translation gives CASSLGTDRIYGYTF. V gene TRBV5-1 combines with J gene TRBJ1-2; tentative D call: TRBD1 (6 bases). The CDR3 loop spans 15 amino acids. With 0 bases removed from V and 5 bases from J, the gap between germline ends came to 14 bases. Germline V gives CDR1 SGHRS, CDR2 YFSETQ. Together with reference TRBV5-1 and TRBJ1-2, the CDR3 gives the full variable domain: KAGVTQTPRYLIKTRGQQVTLSCSPISGHRSVSWYQQTPGQGLQFLFEYFSETQRNKGNFPGRFSGRQFSNSRSEMNVSTLELGDSALYLCASSLGTDRIYGYTFGSGTRLTVV.